This entry lists 8 T cell receptor beta chains sequenced from one sample in a study of cytomegalovirus exposure and HLA in healthy donors. A multiplex PCR was run with 60 Vbeta primers and 13 Jbeta primers. Libraries were prepared by immunoSEQ multiplex PCR; TCRdb keeps only in-frame clonotypes and omits some of them. The repertoire holds 150,000 to 160,000 clones, with around 82% as singletons. The sequencing input was PBMCs. These receptors originate from a woman aged 50 to 60 in good health and CMV-seropositive.

Only a few counts were recorded for this clone. The chain recombines TRBV29-1 with TRBJ2-7; D perhaps matches TRBD1 (5 bases). There are 13 residues in the CDR3. Trimming removed 4 bases from V and 2 bases from J, with 12 bases in between. Germline-derived CDR1 and CDR2 are SQVTM and ANQGSEA. This chain's CDR3 is CSVGTRAPYEQYF. The DNA for the CDR3 is TGCAGCGTTGGGACAAGGGCCCCCTACGAGCAGTACTTC.

The gene calls are TRBV10-3 and TRBJ1-1, with D possibly matching TRBD1 (6 bases). V gave up 6 bases and J gave up 0 bases, with 14 bases separating them. The V gene's germline CDR1 is ENHRY and CDR2 SYGVKD. This CDR3 comprises 15 residues. The CDR3 here is CAIRTLDSMNTEAFF. CDR3 nucleotide sequence: TGTGCCATCAGGACCTTGGACAGTATGAACACTGAAGCTTTCTTT.

The rearrangement joins TRBV7-2 to TRBJ2-5, with TRBD1 as a possible D gene (6 bases). Judging by the DNA end, TRBJ2-7 fits better; the J call may be wrong. CDR1 and CDR2 from the germline V gene are SGHTA and FQGNSA. The CDR3 is 15 amino acids. For the CDR3, the DNA is TGTGCCAGCAGCCTCCTACAGGGTTCAGCCTACGAGCAGTACTTC. Amino acids: CASSLLQGSAYEQYF.

The J gene is TRBJ2-3, the V gene TRBV7-2; TRBD2 matches at 11 bases. There are 17 residues in the CDR3. The V gene's germline CDR1 is SGHTA and CDR2 FQGNSA. V gave up 3 bases and J gave up 2 bases; unmatched junction bases: 7. The CDR3: CASSFATSGGITDTQYF. As DNA, the CDR3 is TGTGCCAGCAGCTTCGCCACTAGCGGGGGAATCACAGATACGCAGTATTTT.

This sequence joins TRBV2 and TRBJ2-5; 8 bases agree with TRBD1. There are 14 residues in the CDR3. After removal of 6 bases from V and 5 bases from J, the junction contained 8 bases not matched to a gene. Germline assignment: CDR1 SNHLY and CDR2 FYNNEI. In DNA form, the CDR3 reads TGTGCCAGCAGGACTCCGACAGGGGAGGAGACCCAGTACTTC. Translation: CASRTPTGEETQYF.

This clone came up once. The chain carries TRBV15 and TRBJ2-7, with a possible D match to TRBD2 (6 bases). The V end was cut by 0 bases, the J end by 7 bases, with 16 bases between. The CDR3 runs to 15 residues. Germline V gene data show CDR1 as LNHNV and CDR2 as YYDKDF (reference sequence). The CDR3 DNA reads as TGTGCCACCAGCAGAGATCGGATAGCGGCGGGGGAGCAGTACTTC. This translates into CATSRDRIAAGEQYF.

The chain employs TRBV5-6 and TRBJ2-6, with D maybe TRBD1 (6 bases). The CDR3 has 14 residues. V was clipped by 6 bases and J by 3 bases, with 10 bases between them. The germline gives CDR1 SGHDT, CDR2 YYEEEE. CDR3: CASNSGHGANVLTF. In nucleotides, the CDR3 is TGTGCCAGCAATTCGGGACATGGGGCCAACGTCCTGACTTTC.

Note on this clone: In the same sample, other DNA sequences code for this CDR3. V and J are TRBV28 and TRBJ2-7, with D tentatively TRBD1 (6 bases). Trimming removed 6 bases at V and 5 bases at J, with 17 bases between. The CDR3 contains 14 residues. The germline CDR1 and CDR2 sequences are MDHEN and SYDVKM. The CDR3 DNA reads as TGTGCCAGCAGACTACAGGGTTTATTAGACGAGCAGTACTTC. Its translation is CASRLQGLLDEQYF. Combining the CDR3 with reference TRBV28 and TRBJ2-7 gives the whole variable domain DVKVTQSSRYLVKRTGEKVFLECVQDMDHENMFWYRQDPGLGLRLIYFSYDVKMKEKGDIPEGYSVSREKKERFSLILESASTNQTSMYLCASRLQGLLDEQYFGPGTRLTVT.